This is a list of T cell receptor beta chains from one sample in a study of OX40 agonist ivuxolimab in advanced cancers. Assay used: immunoSEQ multiplex PCR; TCRdb lists only in-frame clones, some missing. The table records about 66,000 clones, around 83% of them present only once. This sample comprised CD4+ or CD8+ T cells sorted from blood, obtained in a trial of the OX40 agonist ivuxolimab. The origin of the receptors is an adult with an advanced solid tumor such as melanoma, head and neck, liver or kidney cancer. Both conserved end residues are part of each CDR3. The order of the fields is J gene, D gene, V gene, clone size, CDR3 DNA, CDR3 protein. The D gene is left open where the match is weak. The size field is filled for only some rows; it gives once, few, many or a size class.

TRBJ2-5,.,TRBV7-9,.,TGTGCCAGCACAGCCGGGGCGGAGACCCAGTACTTC,CASTAGAETQYF
TRBJ1-5,TRBD1,TRBV19,.,TGTGCCACTAACAGGGGAAGCAATCAGCCCCAGCATTTT,CATNRGSNQPQHF
TRBJ1-3,.,TRBV5-6,.,TGTGCCAGCAGCTTGGCCGGGAGGGGGACCATATATTTT,CASSLAGRGTIYF
TRBJ2-7,TRBD1,TRBV11-3,.,TGTGCCAGCAGCTCGCGGACAGGGGCCTACGAGCAGTACTTC,CASSSRTGAYEQYF
TRBJ1-6,TRBD1,TRBV7-9,.,TGTGCCAGCAACCACGGGGACAGGGGCAATTCACCCCTCCACTTT,CASNHGDRGNSPLHF
TRBJ1-1,TRBD1,TRBV11-3,.,TGTGCCAGCAGCTTAGGGACCGGGACAGAGGATGAAGCTTTCTTT,CASSLGTGTEDEAFF
TRBJ1-5,.,TRBV7-2,.,TGTGCCAGCAGCTTATCAGGGAAGAGCAATCAGCCCCAGCATTTT,CASSLSGKSNQPQHF
TRBJ1-6,.,TRBV28,.,TGTGCCAGCAGGCGACTTTTTGGGGAAGGGAATTCACCCCTCCACTTT,CASRRLFGEGNSPLHF
TRBJ2-2,.,TRBV12-5,.,TGTGCTAGTGGTACCGGGGAGCTGTTTTTT,CASGTGELFF
TRBJ2-6,TRBD1,TRBV5-1,few,TGCGCCAGCAGCTGGAAGACAGGGGGGCTCTCTGGGGCCAACGTCCTGACTTTC,CASSWKTGGLSGANVLTF
TRBJ2-7,TRBD2,TRBV19,.,TGTGCCAGTAGTAACCGGGGGGGAACCTACGAGCAGTACTTC,CASSNRGGTYEQYF
TRBJ1-3,.,TRBV5-4,.,TGTGCCAGCAGCTCCGGGACGGGCGGAAACACCATATATTTT,CASSSGTGGNTIYF
TRBJ2-7,.,TRBV5-4,.,TGTGCCAGCAGCTTGGGCTGGACTAACTACGAGCAGTACTTC,CASSLGWTNYEQYF
TRBJ2-2,.,TRBV7-2,few,TGTGCCAGCAGCTTTCGGAGTGACGGGGAGCTGTTTTTT,CASSFRSDGELFF
TRBJ2-1,.,TRBV27,.,TGTGCCAGCAGTCCTGAGACACTCCTCTACAATGAGCAGTTCTTC,CASSPETLLYNEQFF
TRBJ1-6,.,TRBV6-5,.,TGTGCCAGCAGTTACTCCCAGGGGATCTCACCCCTCCACTTT,CASSYSQGISPLHF
TRBJ1-5,TRBD1,TRBV7-2,.,TGTGCCAGCAGCTGGGGGGGGACAGACAATCAGCCCCAGCATTTT,CASSWGGTDNQPQHF
TRBJ2-1,.,TRBV4-2,few,TGTGCCAGCAGCCCTGTAGCGACGGGGGAGCAGTTCTTC,CASSPVATGEQFF
TRBJ2-2,.,TRBV4-2,.,TGTGCCAGCAGCCAAGATCCAGAAAACACCGGGGAGCTGTTTTTT,CASSQDPENTGELFF
TRBJ2-2,.,TRBV7-2,.,TGTGCCAGCAGCTTATCCGCATTGAACACCGGGGAGCTGTTTTTT,CASSLSALNTGELFF
TRBJ1-5,TRBD1,TRBV10-3,once,TGTGCCATTCGATCCGGGACAGGCAATCAGCCCCAGCATTTT,CAIRSGTGNQPQHF
TRBJ1-2,.,TRBV2,.,TGTGCCAGCAGGCGGACAGAAGCTAACTATGGCTACACCTTC,CASRRTEANYGYTF
TRBJ1-3,.,TRBV9,.,TGTGCCAGCAGCCCCAATCCTGAAATTGGAAACACCATATATTTT,CASSPNPEIGNTIYF
TRBJ1-5,TRBD1,TRBV5-6,.,TGTGCCAGCAGCGACGGGACAGGGCGGCAGCCCCAGCATTTT,CASSDGTGRQPQHF
TRBJ1-5,TRBD1,TRBV7-8,.,TGTGCCAGCAGCCCCGGGACAGGGGCCATCAATCAGCCCCAGCATTTT,CASSPGTGAINQPQHF
TRBJ2-1,.,TRBV19,.,TGTGCCAGTAGTACCCCTGGACGTAGCTCCTACAATGAGCAGTTCTTC,CASSTPGRSSYNEQFF
TRBJ1-3,.,TRBV4-2,.,TGTGCCAGCAGCCAAGAAACTCGGGCGGACTCTGGAAACACCATATATTTT,CASSQETRADSGNTIYF
TRBJ2-2,.,TRBV30,.,TGTGCCTGGAGCGGGTACGGGTCCGGGGAGCTGTTTTTT,CAWSGYGSGELFF
TRBJ2-2,.,TRBV27,.,TGTGCCAGCAGTTTATTCGGGGAGCTGTTTTTT,CASSLFGELFF
TRBJ2-1,.,TRBV11-2,once,TGTGCCAGCAGCTCCGGCGGCTGGGCTGAGCAGTTCTTC,CASSSGGWAEQFF
TRBJ1-4,.,TRBV11-2,.,TGTGCCAGCACCCCGGGGGGACGGCCGGACCGTGAAAAACTGTTTTTT,CASTPGGRPDREKLFF
TRBJ2-1,.,TRBV18,few,TGTGCCAGCTCACGGGACCTCTCCTACAATGAGCAGTTCTTC,CASSRDLSYNEQFF
TRBJ1-2,TRBD1,TRBV6-6,.,TGTGCCAGCAGTCGGACAGGGGAGATCTATGGCTACACCTTC,CASSRTGEIYGYTF
TRBJ1-1,.,TRBV5-4,.,TGTGCCAGCAGCTTGGGGGGGGGCTTGAACACTGAAGCTTTCTTT,CASSLGGGLNTEAFF
TRBJ2-3,TRBD2,TRBV6-1,.,TGTGCCAGCAGCGAACTAGCGGGGCACACAGATACGCAGTATTTT,CASSELAGHTDTQYF
TRBJ1-1,.,TRBV30,.,TGTGCCTGGAGTATATCCGGGTGGACTGAAGCTTTCTTT,CAWSISGWTEAFF
TRBJ2-7,.,TRBV6-1,.,TGTGCCAGCAGTGAAAGAACGGACGAGCAGTACTTC,CASSERTDEQYF
TRBJ1-3,.,TRBV9,.,TGTGCCAGCAGCGTAGGCGGAAACACCATATATTTT,CASSVGGNTIYF
TRBJ2-1,TRBD2,TRBV5-1,.,TGCGCCAGCAGCCATATAGCGGGGGGCACCTCCTACAATGAGCAGTTCTTC,CASSHIAGGTSYNEQFF
TRBJ2-2,.,TRBV6-5,.,TGTGCCAGTGGACCGCCCAGGAACACCGGGGAGCTGTTTTTT,CASGPPRNTGELFF
TRBJ1-2,.,TRBV7-9,.,TGTGCCAGCAGCTTAGGGGGTTACGACTATGGCTACACCTTC,CASSLGGYDYGYTF
TRBJ2-1,.,TRBV19,.,TGTGCCAGTTCGTCAGTAGCGGTATACAATGAGCAGTTCTTC,CASSSVAVYNEQFF
TRBJ1-2,.,TRBV19,.,TGTGCCAGTAGGAGGGGACCGGGTGGAGGAGATGGCTACACCTTC,CASRRGPGGGDGYTF
TRBJ2-5,.,TRBV7-3,.,TGTGCCAGCAGCTTAAACGGGGAGGTAGTAGAGACCCAGTACTTC,CASSLNGEVVETQYF
TRBJ1-2,.,TRBV7-3,.,TGTGCCAGCAGCTTAACGGCCATATCCTATGGCTACACCTTC,CASSLTAISYGYTF
TRBJ1-4,.,TRBV2,.,TGTGCCAGCAAGGTGGCAGGCGCAACTAATGAAAAACTGTTTTTT,CASKVAGATNEKLFF
TRBJ2-7,TRBD1,TRBV4-3,.,TGCGCCAGCAGCCTTCGACAGGGTAGCTACGAGCAGTACTTC,CASSLRQGSYEQYF
TRBJ2-7,TRBD2,TRBV7-2,few,TGTGCCAGCAGCTTACGCCCCCTCGGGGGGGACGAGCAGTACTTC,CASSLRPLGGDEQYF